There are a few counts of the clone carrying this TCR beta chain. Its antigen remains unknown. V gave up 4 bases and J gave up 2 bases; unmatched junction bases: 0. The CDR3 spans 15 residues. Germline-derived CDR1 and CDR2 are SGHVS and FNYEAQ. Data came from immunoSEQ multiplex PCR; TCRdb stores just in-frame clones and leaves some out. The sample shows approximately 70,000 clones, about 87% of them seen only once. The sample originates from a study of graft-versus-host responses after intestinal transplantation. Findings and caveats of the study: GvH clone levels peaked in circulation, and this peak was associated with early post-transplant HvG declines. Some GvH clones appeared in ileal mucosa or blood before recipient bone marrow.

Material: unstimulated CD4+ T cells sorted from spleen or lymph node cells, obtained before transplant. The chain uses TRBV7-6 and TRBJ2-1, with 12 bases that match TRBD2. The sequence was collected from a human donor who was the organ donor for an intestinal transplant. The CDR3 spells CASSSSGGAYNEQFF. Written as DNA, the CDR3 is TGTGCCAGCAGCTCTAGCGGGGGGGCCTACAATGAGCAGTTCTTC.